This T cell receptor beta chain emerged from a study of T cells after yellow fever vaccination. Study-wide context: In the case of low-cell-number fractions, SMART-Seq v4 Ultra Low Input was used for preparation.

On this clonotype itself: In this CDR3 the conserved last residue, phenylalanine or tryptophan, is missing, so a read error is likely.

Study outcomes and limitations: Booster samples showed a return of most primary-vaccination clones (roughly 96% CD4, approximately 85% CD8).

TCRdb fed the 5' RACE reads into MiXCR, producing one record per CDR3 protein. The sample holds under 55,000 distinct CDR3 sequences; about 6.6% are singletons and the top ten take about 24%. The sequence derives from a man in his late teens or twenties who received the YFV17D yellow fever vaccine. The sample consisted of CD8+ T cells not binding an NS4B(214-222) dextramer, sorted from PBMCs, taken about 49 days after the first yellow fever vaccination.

This CDR3 reads CASSEGQGLEETQYL. In DNA, the CDR3 is TGTGCCAGCAGCGAGGGTCAGGGGCTGGAGGAGACCCAGTACTTA. The V call is TRBV4-2, the J call TRBJ2-5; possible D gene TRBD1, 6 bases. CDR1 and CDR2 (germline): LGHNA, YNFKEQ. Deletions cut 5 bases from V and 5 bases from J, with 18 bases between. The CDR3 has 15 amino acids.